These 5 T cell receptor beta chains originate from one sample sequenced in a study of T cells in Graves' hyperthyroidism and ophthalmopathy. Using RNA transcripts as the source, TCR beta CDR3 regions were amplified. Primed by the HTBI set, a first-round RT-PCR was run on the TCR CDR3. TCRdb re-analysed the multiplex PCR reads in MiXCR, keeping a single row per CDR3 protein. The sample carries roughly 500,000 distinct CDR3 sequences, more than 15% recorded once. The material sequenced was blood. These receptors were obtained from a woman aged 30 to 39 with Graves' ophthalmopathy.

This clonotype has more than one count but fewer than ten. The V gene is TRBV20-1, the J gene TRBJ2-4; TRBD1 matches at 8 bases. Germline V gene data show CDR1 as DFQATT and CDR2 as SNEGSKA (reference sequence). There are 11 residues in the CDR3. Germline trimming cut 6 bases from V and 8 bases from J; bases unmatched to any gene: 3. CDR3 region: CSADREDIQYF. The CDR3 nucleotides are TGCAGTGCGGACAGGGAGGACATTCAGTACTTC.

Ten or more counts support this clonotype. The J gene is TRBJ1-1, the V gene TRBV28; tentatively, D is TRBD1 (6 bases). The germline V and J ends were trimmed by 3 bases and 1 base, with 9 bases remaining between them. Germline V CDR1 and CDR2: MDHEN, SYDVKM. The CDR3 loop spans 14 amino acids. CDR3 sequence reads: CASSLQTGNTEAFF. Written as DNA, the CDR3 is TGTGCCAGCAGTTTGCAGACAGGGAACACTGAAGCTTTCTTT.

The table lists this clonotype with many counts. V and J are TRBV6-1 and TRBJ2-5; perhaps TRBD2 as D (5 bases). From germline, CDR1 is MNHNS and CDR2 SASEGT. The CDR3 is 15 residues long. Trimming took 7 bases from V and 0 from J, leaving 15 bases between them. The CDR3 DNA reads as TGTGCCAGCACGACGGGAATGGGCAACCAAGAGACCCAGTACTTC. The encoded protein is CASTTGMGNQETQYF.

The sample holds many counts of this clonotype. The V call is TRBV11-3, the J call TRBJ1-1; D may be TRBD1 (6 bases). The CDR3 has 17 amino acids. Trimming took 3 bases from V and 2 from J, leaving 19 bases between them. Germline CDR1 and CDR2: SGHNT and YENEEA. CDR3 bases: TGTGCCAGCAGCTTGGCCAGGGGTTTAGCTTCCAACACTGAAGCTTTCTTT. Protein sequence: CASSLARGLASNTEAFF. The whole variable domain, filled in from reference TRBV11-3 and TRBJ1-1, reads EAGVVQSPRYKIIEKKQPVAFWCNPISGHNTLYWYLQNLGQGPELLIRYENEEAVDDSQLPKDRFSAERLKGVDSTLKIQPAELGDSAVYLCASSLARGLASNTEAFFGQGTRLTVV.

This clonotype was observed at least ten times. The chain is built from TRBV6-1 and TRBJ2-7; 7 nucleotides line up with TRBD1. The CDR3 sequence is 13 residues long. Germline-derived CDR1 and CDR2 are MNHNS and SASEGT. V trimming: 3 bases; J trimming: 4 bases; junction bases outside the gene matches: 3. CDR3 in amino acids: CASSEGTDYEQYF. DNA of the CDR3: TGTGCCAGCAGTGAGGGGACAGATTACGAGCAGTACTTC.